This TCR beta chain derives from a study of T cells after yellow fever vaccination. One entry per CDR3 protein results from TCRdb running MiXCR on the 5' RACE reads. This repertoire shows 510,000 or so distinct CDR3 sequences, over 15% found once; its top ten account for around an eighth. This clonotype turned up a few times. The receptor was derived from a man aged 30 to 45 who received the YFV17D yellow fever vaccine. This material consisted of PBMCs, taken 15 days after the yellow fever booster vaccination.

The CDR3 loop is CASSYPTSGREETQYF. CDR3 DNA: TGTGCCAGCAGTTACCCGACTAGCGGGAGGGAAGAGACCCAGTACTTC. J is TRBJ2-5 and V is TRBV6-5, with 14 bases identical to TRBD2. This CDR3 has 16 amino acids. Trimming cost V 2 bases and J 3 bases; bases outside gene matches: 2. Germline V CDR1 and CDR2: MNHEY, SVGAGI.